Shown below are 23 T cell receptor beta chains from a single sample sequenced in a study of blood T cell repertoires in COVID-19. The method was immunoSEQ multiplex PCR; TCRdb's version includes in-frame clones alone and lacks a portion of them. The sample holds 200,000 or so clones, 80% to 90% seen once. Sequencing used peripheral blood. These receptors all come from a man aged 60 to 69 with acute or convalescent COVID-19.

The CDR3 loop reads CASSGSLGREQFF. The CDR3 nucleotides are TGTGCCAGTAGTGGATCTCTAGGCCGTGAGCAGTTCTTC. The J gene is TRBJ2-1, the V gene TRBV19; D uncertain. Between the trimmed V and J ends, which lost 5 bases and 9 bases, there was a span of 14 bases. The CDR3 consists of 13 residues. The germline V gene encodes CDR1 LNHDA and CDR2 SQIVND (reference sequence).

The rearrangement uses TRBV12-3 or TRBV12-4 and TRBJ2-5; D is perhaps TRBD1 (6 bases). The ends were cut back, 6 bases at V and 7 bases at J, with 15 bases in the middle. This CDR3 is 13 amino acids long. The CDR3 loop is CASRRDTWGTQYF. The CDR3 region has the DNA TGTGCCAGCAGACGGGACACCTGGGGGACCCAGTACTTC.

This sequence joins TRBV5-5 and TRBJ2-6, with 11 positions matching TRBD2. This CDR3 region has 18 residues. Per germline, CDR1 SGHKS and CDR2 YYEKEE (reference sequence). V was clipped by 3 bases and J by 3 bases; unmatched bases: 8. The DNA for the CDR3 is TGTGCCAGCAGCTCCCCGACTAGCGGGATAAGTGGGGCCAACGTCCTGACTTTC. Translation gives CASSSPTSGISGANVLTF.

The V and J genes are TRBV7-3 and TRBJ2-7, with D possibly matching TRBD2 (5 bases). Germline assignment: CDR1 SGHTA and CDR2 FQGTGA. This CDR3 comprises 15 residues. Trimming removed 1 base at V and 5 bases at J, with 15 bases between. DNA of the CDR3: TGTGCCAGCAGCTTAAATGGAGCCCTCGGGGACGAGCAGTACTTC. Amino acids: CASSLNGALGDEQYF.

The chain carries TRBV12-5 and TRBJ2-1; TRBD1 is a possible D gene (5 bases). The V gene's germline CDR1 is LGHNT and CDR2 FRNRAP. The germline V and J ends were trimmed by 5 bases and 6 bases, with 11 bases remaining between them. CDR3 length equals 13 residues. The CDR3 loop is CASGIPQGNEQFF. The CDR3 bases are TGTGCTAGTGGTATACCTCAGGGCAATGAGCAGTTCTTC.

The chain combines TRBV12-5 with TRBJ2-5; a weak D match, TRBD2 (5 bases). The CDR3 is 15 amino acids. CDR1 and CDR2 (germline): LGHNT, FRNRAP. Trimming stripped 4 bases from V and 2 bases from J, with 14 bases between. The CDR3 sequence is CASGSIARPQETQYF. DNA of the CDR3: TGTGCTAGTGGTTCTATAGCGAGACCTCAAGAGACCCAGTACTTC.

V is TRBV28 and J is TRBJ1-1; D is perhaps TRBD1 (6 bases). This CDR3 has 14 amino acids. CDR1 MDHEN and CDR2 SYDVKM come from the germline V gene. The V gene lost 6 bases and the J gene lost 2 bases, with 13 bases spanning the gap. CDR3 in amino acids: CASRLGTSNTEAFF. The CDR3 DNA is TGTGCCAGCAGGTTGGGGACAAGCAACACTGAAGCTTTCTTT.

The J gene is TRBJ1-3, the V gene TRBV19, with D possibly being TRBD1 (6 bases). Germline V gene sequence: CDR1 LNHDA, CDR2 SQIVND (reference sequence). This CDR3 contains 13 residues. V lost 6 bases, J lost 1 base, and 7 bases lay in between. This CDR3 reads CASRQGSGNTIYF. The CDR3 DNA sequence: TGTGCCAGTAGACAGGGTTCTGGAAACACCATATATTTT. The complete variable domain, with remaining parts taken from reference TRBV19 and TRBJ1-3, reads DGGITQSPKYLFRKEGQNVTLSCEQNLNHDAMYWYRQDPGQGLRLIYYSQIVNDFQKGDIAEGYSVSREKKESFPLTVTSAQKNPTAFYLCASRQGSGNTIYFGEGSWLTVV.

This sequence joins TRBV6-4 and TRBJ1-2, with D possibly being TRBD1 (6 bases). Germline loops: CDR1 MRHNA, CDR2 SNTAGT. This CDR3 has 14 residues. Between the trimmed V and J ends, which lost 4 bases and 4 bases, there was a span of 13 bases. The CDR3 bases are TGTGCCAGCAGTGTCACGACAGGTTCCTATGGCTACACCTTC. It is translated as CASSVTTGSYGYTF.

This chain connects TRBV19 to TRBJ2-1; 13 nucleotides align to TRBD2. The germline V gene has CDR1 LNHDA and CDR2 SQIVND (reference sequence). This CDR3 has 17 amino acids. J lost 12 bases, V lost 2 bases, and 13 bases had no gene match. This chain's CDR3 is CASSISVIGLAGERQFF. The CDR3 DNA reads TGTGCCAGTAGTATATCGGTTATCGGACTAGCGGGAGAGCGGCAGTTCTTC.

As for this clone: Other DNA sequences in the same sample also yield this CDR3. This chain joins TRBV5-1 and TRBJ2-3, with D possibly TRBD1 on 6 matching bases. The CDR3 contains 14 residues. V dropped 4 bases and J dropped 5 bases, with 14 bases sitting between them. Germline-derived CDR1 and CDR2 are SGHRS and YFSETQ. The CDR3 sequence is CASSREQGVDTQYF. Written as DNA, the CDR3 is TGCGCCAGCAGCCGTGAACAGGGAGTAGATACGCAGTATTTT. The full variable domain, rest sourced from reference TRBV5-1 and TRBJ2-3, is KAGVTQTPRYLIKTRGQQVTLSCSPISGHRSVSWYQQTPGQGLQFLFEYFSETQRNKGNFPGRFSGRQFSNSRSEMNVSTLELGDSALYLCASSREQGVDTQYFGPGTRLTVL.

The chain uses TRBV7-6 and TRBJ1-2, with D tentatively TRBD1 (6 bases). Trimming removed 5 bases at V and 1 base at J, with 11 bases between. The germline gives CDR1 SGHVS, CDR2 FNYEAQ. CDR3 length equals 14 residues. The CDR3 loop reads CASSPQGFNYGYTF. CDR3 in DNA: TGTGCCAGCAGCCCACAGGGATTTAACTATGGCTACACCTTC.

This clone appeared once. The chain is built from TRBV6-4 and TRBJ2-1; possibly TRBD2 for D (6 bases). Trimming left V 1 base short and J 0 bases short, with 10 bases between. Germline values: CDR1 MRHNA, CDR2 SNTAGT. This CDR3 comprises 16 residues. For the CDR3, the DNA is TGTGCCAGCAGTGACTATGCGGGGAGCTCCTACAATGAGCAGTTCTTC. It translates to CASSDYAGSSYNEQFF.

Only a few counts were recorded for this clone. The rearrangement uses TRBV27 and TRBJ2-7; the match to TRBD1 covers 10 bases. With V trimmed by 3 bases and J by 0 bases, 2 bases remained unmatched. Germline V gene lookup returns CDR1 MNHEY and CDR2 SMNVEV (reference sequence). This CDR3 has 15 amino acids. The CDR3 bases are TGTGCCAGCAGTTTGGGGACAGGGGCCTCCTACGAGCAGTACTTC. Translation: CASSLGTGASYEQYF.

This CDR3 is CASNEETVSGANVLTF. CDR3 nucleotides: TGTGCCAGCAATGAGGAGACGGTCTCTGGGGCCAACGTCCTGACTTTC. The chain uses TRBV28 and TRBJ2-6; no definite D call. Germline loops: CDR1 MDHEN, CDR2 SYDVKM. V shed 7 bases and J shed 0 bases, with 13 bases lying between them. The CDR3 has 16 residues.

This chain joins TRBV4-2 and TRBJ1-4; 7 bases are a match to TRBD1. Germline loops: CDR1 LGHNA, CDR2 YNFKEQ. There are 15 residues in the CDR3. V shed 0 bases, J shed 5 bases, and the junction held 3 bases outside the gene matches. In nucleotides, the CDR3 is TGTGCCAGCAGCCAAGAATGGGACAGCAATGAAAAACTGTTTTTT. Protein sequence: CASSQEWDSNEKLFF.

The chain links TRBV19 to TRBJ1-1; 7 nucleotides agree with TRBD1. CDR1 is LNHDA, CDR2 SQIVND, per germline (reference sequence). With V trimmed by 6 bases and J by 3 bases, 7 bases remained unmatched. The CDR3 totals 14 residues. The CDR3 here is CASREGAADTEAFF. The CDR3 DNA reads as TGTGCCAGTAGGGAGGGGGCCGCGGACACTGAAGCTTTCTTT. The full variable domain, completed using reference TRBV19 and TRBJ1-1, is DGGITQSPKYLFRKEGQNVTLSCEQNLNHDAMYWYRQDPGQGLRLIYYSQIVNDFQKGDIAEGYSVSREKKESFPLTVTSAQKNPTAFYLCASREGAADTEAFFGQGTRLTVV.

This clone was detected a few times. The chain joins TRBV28 to TRBJ2-2; D not certain. Germline V CDR1 and CDR2: MDHEN, SYDVKM. The CDR3 contains 14 residues. V shed 3 bases and J shed 4 bases, with 9 bases lying between them. The CDR3 protein is CASSFPRSTGELFF. CDR3 DNA sequence: TGTGCCAGCAGTTTCCCGCGGAGCACCGGGGAGCTGTTTTTT.

This rearrangement joins TRBV5-8 to TRBJ1-3; no firm D call. The CDR3 is 14 amino acids. V lost 6 bases and J 0 bases, leaving 10 bases between the germline ends. Germline-derived CDR1 and CDR2 are SGHTS and YDEGEE. DNA for the CDR3: TGTGCCAGCACCCTGGGAGGCTCTGGAAACACCATATATTTT. Encoded protein: CASTLGGSGNTIYF.

The J gene is TRBJ1-5, the V gene TRBV30, with D possibly matching TRBD1 (5 bases). This CDR3 contains 14 residues. The ends were cut back, 2 bases at V and 4 bases at J, with 12 bases in the middle. Germline values: CDR1 GTSNPN, CDR2 SVGIG (reference sequence). The CDR3 nucleotides are TGTGCCTGGAGTCCGTGGCAGGGAAATCAGCCCCAGCATTTT. The encoded protein is CAWSPWQGNQPQHF.

The chain recombines TRBV4-3 with TRBJ1-2, with D tentatively TRBD1 (5 bases). There are 16 residues in the CDR3. V lost 0 bases and J 3 bases, leaving 14 bases between the germline ends. In germline, CDR1 is LGHNA, CDR2 YSLEER. The CDR3 protein is CASSQDLLSGHYGYTF. CDR3 nucleotide sequence: TGCGCCAGCAGCCAAGATTTGCTTTCAGGGCACTATGGCTACACCTTC.

The CDR3 region is CASSLVGEKLFF. The CDR3 nucleotides are TGTGCCAGCAGCTTAGTCGGTGAAAAACTGTTTTTT. This chain uses TRBV7-9 with TRBJ1-4, with unresolved D. The V gene's germline CDR1 is SEHNR and CDR2 FQNEAQ (reference sequence). Trimming pared 1 base from V and 7 bases from J, leaving 4 bases between. This CDR3 comprises 12 residues.

This chain joins TRBV7-9 and TRBJ2-1; 13 nucleotides line up with TRBD2. The germline V gene encodes CDR1 SEHNR and CDR2 FQNEAQ (reference sequence). The V segment lost 4 bases and the J segment 7 bases; nucleotides outside the gene matches: 7. The CDR3 sequence is 16 residues long. As DNA, the CDR3 is TGTGCCAGCAGCTCCCTAACTAGCGGGAGGGAAAATGAGCAGTTCTTC. Its translation is CASSSLTSGRENEQFF. The full variable domain, in which reference TRBV7-9 and TRBJ2-1 provide the parts outside the CDR3, is DTGVSQNPRHKITKRGQNVTFRCDPISEHNRLYWYRQTLGQGPEFLTYFQNEAQLEKSRLLSDRFSAERPKGSFSTLEIQRTEQGDSAMYLCASSSLTSGRENEQFFGPGTRLTVL.